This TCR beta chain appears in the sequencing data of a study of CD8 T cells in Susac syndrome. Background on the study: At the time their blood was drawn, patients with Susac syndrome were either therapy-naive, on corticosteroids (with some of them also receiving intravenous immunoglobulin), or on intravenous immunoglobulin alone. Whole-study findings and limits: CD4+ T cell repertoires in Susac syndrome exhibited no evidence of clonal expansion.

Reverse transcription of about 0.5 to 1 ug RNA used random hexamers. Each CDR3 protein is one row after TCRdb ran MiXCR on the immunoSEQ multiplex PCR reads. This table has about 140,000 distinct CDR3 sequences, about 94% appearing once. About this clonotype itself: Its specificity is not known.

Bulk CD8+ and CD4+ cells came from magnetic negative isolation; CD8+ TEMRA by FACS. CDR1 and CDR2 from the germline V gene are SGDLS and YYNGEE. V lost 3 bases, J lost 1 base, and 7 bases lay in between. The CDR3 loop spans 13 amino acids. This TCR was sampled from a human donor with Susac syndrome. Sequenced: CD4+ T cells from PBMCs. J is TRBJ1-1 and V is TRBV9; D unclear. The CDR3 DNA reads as TGTGCCAGCAGCGGACGAGAGAACACTGAAGCTTTCTTT. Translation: CASSGRENTEAFF.